This record covers a single T cell receptor (beta chain). Its antigen is undetermined. Clones were sequenced by immunoSEQ multiplex PCR, and TCRdb holds only the in-frame ones, with some missing. The sample holds around 100,000 clones, 80% to 95% seen once. CDR3 length: 16 amino acids. V shed 4 bases and J 5 bases; nucleotides not matched to a gene: 6. From germline, CDR1 is LGHDT and CDR2 YNNKEL (reference sequence). The data belong to a study of T cell responses to AZD1222 COVID-19 vaccine. Whole-study results and caveats: Donor demographics were predominantly white British with a female majority; clonal diversity may be underestimated. Only after the peak T cell response were repertoires sampled. Regions left unmutated in variants are reportedly the target of nearly half of spike-specific TCRs.

This rearrangement joins TRBV3-1 (or the pseudogene TRBV3-2) to TRBJ2-1, with TRBD2 matching 12 bases. The TCR comes from an adult in good health. Sample: peripheral blood, taken on day 0 of AZD1222 vaccination. CDR3 amino acids: CASSPWTSGTNNEQFF. In nucleotides, the CDR3 is TGTGCCAGCAGCCCCTGGACTAGCGGGACGAACAATGAGCAGTTCTTC.